The clone carrying this TCR beta chain was counted between two and nine times. Its antigen is not identified. These data come from a study of molecular identifiers for immune sequencing clone quantification. Study findings and constraints: Barcode collisions between identical TCR molecules could shrink estimates of highly expanded clone sizes.

Preparation of the bulk TCR libraries relied on previously described methods and listed TCR primers. TCRdb called the PCR reads again in MiXCR, with one record for every CDR3 protein. The data show about 320,000 distinct CDR3 sequences, 24% seen once. The naive CD8 libraries originated from between about 18,000 and 1,000,000 sorted cells and drew on 10%, 30% or 50% RNA. Sorting was used to obtain naive CD8 T cells (CD8+CD4-CCR7+CD45RA+). Trimming stripped 2 bases from V and 3 bases from J, with 13 bases between. The CDR3 is 15 residues long. Germline values: CDR1 SGHAT, CDR2 FQNNGV. The chain has TRBV11-2 and TRBJ1-1; D not certain. The source material was naive CD8+ T cells from blood, with Jurkat cell RNA spiked in. Subset defined: FACS-sorted CD8+CD4-CCR7+CD45RA+ naive T cells. The source of this sequence is a human donor in good health. Some libraries in this study had Jurkat cell RNA spiked in. CDR3 protein: CASSLRRVPYTEAFF. CDR3 nucleotides: TGTGCCAGCAGCTTAAGGAGGGTCCCTTACACTGAAGCTTTCTTT.